A single sample gave rise to the 15 T cell receptor beta chains below, sequenced in a study of T cells in lung cancer brain metastases (dated by TCRdb to the late 2010s). To prepare the library, the immunoSEQ multiplex PCR assay was applied. TCRdb took over this immuneACCESS table, retaining in-frame rearrangements with V and J assigned. Such tables are incomplete; in checked studies, under half of the missing clones stem from an unresolved V gene, and the remainder is unexplained. Within this sample are about 4,900 clones, with around 83% of them counted one time only. Clones ranked in the top ten supply roughly 3% of the sample. The sequencing sample was made of tumor tissue from the primary lung tumor. The meaning of the sample's cell subset or site label: primary lung cancer lesion. Receptors originate from a woman aged 50 to 65 with non-small cell lung cancer.

This clone was seen a single time. The chain recombines TRBV10-3 with TRBJ2-7; 9 bases are shared with TRBD1. The CDR3 runs 13 residues. The junction had 4 bases not matched to a gene; V was cut back by 4 bases and J by 6 bases. Germline V CDR1 and CDR2: ENHRY, SYGVKD. The CDR3 sequence is CAISGTGVGEQYF. The CDR3 DNA is TGTGCCATCAGTGGGACAGGGGTGGGCGAGCAGTACTTC.

The V call is TRBV5-1, the J call TRBJ2-1; 11 bases match TRBD2. V gave up 1 base and J gave up 7 bases; unmatched junction bases: 10. The CDR3 consists of 17 residues. The V gene's germline CDR1 is SGHRS and CDR2 YFSETQ. This CDR3 reads CASSLTSGSFGRNEQFF. For the CDR3, the DNA is TGCGCCAGCAGCTTGACTAGCGGGAGCTTCGGTCGGAATGAGCAGTTCTTC.

V usage is TRBV7-2 and J usage is TRBJ2-1, with D perhaps TRBD2 (6 bases). The CDR3 covers 16 residues. V lost 1 base and J 8 bases, leaving 18 bases between the germline ends. CDR1 SGHTA and CDR2 FQGNSA come from the germline V gene. The CDR3 sequence: CASSLGGFGGGDEQFF. CDR3 nucleotides: TGTGCCAGCAGCTTAGGGGGCTTTGGAGGAGGGGATGAGCAGTTCTTC.

About this clone itself: The same CDR3 also results from other DNA sequences found in this sample. The genes are TRBV7-9 and TRBJ2-7; D tentatively fits TRBD1 or TRBD2 (5 bases each). Trimming stripped 8 bases from V and 0 bases from J, with 8 bases between. There are 12 residues in the CDR3. The germline V gene has CDR1 SEHNR and CDR2 FQNEAQ (reference sequence). The CDR3 loop reads CASGDGSYEQYF. Written as DNA, the CDR3 is TGTGCCAGCGGGGACGGCTCCTACGAGCAGTACTTC.

The genes are TRBV2 and TRBJ1-1, with TRBD1 matching over 7 bases. Germline V gene data show CDR1 as SNHLY and CDR2 as FYNNEI. The CDR3 totals 18 residues. The J segment lost 3 bases and the V segment lost 5 bases, leaving 18 bases of the junction unmatched. CDR3 in DNA: TGTGCCAGCAGTCCAGGGGGGGCGCGGGTAATTTTTGACACTGAAGCTTTCTTT. Residues: CASSPGGARVIFDTEAFF.

The chain has TRBV11-2 and TRBJ2-1, with 8 bases aligning to TRBD1. Losses at the gene ends were 3 bases for V and 9 bases for J; bases not matched to a gene: 4. From germline, CDR1 is SGHAT and CDR2 FQNNGV. CDR3 length: 13 amino acids. The CDR3 nucleotides read TGTGCCAGCAGCTTTACAGGGGGAGGTGAGCAGTTCTTC. It is translated as CASSFTGGGEQFF.

The genes are TRBV25-1 and TRBJ1-4; D gene unclear. The CDR3 is 14 residues long. Germline-derived CDR1 and CDR2 are MGHDK and SYGVNS. The germline V and J ends were trimmed by 6 bases and 5 bases, with 13 bases remaining between them. CDR3 coding DNA: TGTGCCAGCAGCCCGGGAGGAATGAATGAAAAACTGTTTTTT. Translation gives CASSPGGMNEKLFF.

This clone occurred a few times. The chain links TRBV29-1 to TRBJ1-1; 7 bases agree with TRBD1. Germline V lookup: CDR1 SQVTM, CDR2 ANQGSEA. This CDR3 has 13 residues. V lost 5 bases and J lost 1; bases outside the gene matches: 4. The CDR3 loop is CSVLRDRNTEAFF. The CDR3 coding sequence is TGCAGCGTTCTAAGGGACAGGAACACTGAAGCTTTCTTT.

The table lists this clone with a few counts. The genes are TRBV4-1 and TRBJ2-3, with D possibly called TRBD1 or TRBD2 (5 bases each). CDR1 and CDR2 from the germline V gene are MGHRA and YSYEKL. V shed 4 bases and J shed 9 bases, with 17 bases lying between them. CDR3 length: 14 residues. The CDR3 region is CASSLRDPGATQYF. CDR3 sequence (DNA): TGCGCCAGCAGCCTCCGGGACCCCGGGGCCACGCAGTATTTT.

This clone showed up just a few times. The sample carries other DNA sequences with the same CDR3. The rearrangement links TRBV4-2 to TRBJ2-7, with TRBD2 matching 12 bases. The V gene end was trimmed by 4 bases and the J gene end by 2 bases; junction bases not matched to a gene: 15. CDR3 length equals 19 residues. Germline-derived CDR1 and CDR2 are LGHNA and YNFKEQ. The CDR3 protein is CASSPYGTSGRPLPYEQYF. The CDR3 nucleotides are TGTGCCAGCAGCCCCTACGGGACTAGCGGGCGCCCCTTGCCCTACGAGCAGTACTTC.

This chain links TRBV30 with TRBJ2-7; the D gene is possibly TRBD2 (7 bases). The CDR3 is 12 residues long. Per the germline V gene, CDR1 is GTSNPN and CDR2 is SVGIG (reference sequence). Deletions cut 3 bases from V and 5 bases from J, with 11 bases between. The CDR3: CAWREGGNEQYF. The DNA of the CDR3 is TGTGCCTGGAGAGAGGGGGGGAACGAGCAGTACTTC.

The V gene is TRBV2, the J gene TRBJ2-7; 8 bases match TRBD2. The CDR3 is made up of 13 amino acids. The ends lost 6 bases at V and 6 bases at J; junction bases unmatched: 7. The germline V gene encodes CDR1 SNHLY and CDR2 FYNNEI. The CDR3 DNA is TGTGCCAGCAGACCCCCCGGGAGGGGCGAGCAGTACTTC. Translating gives CASRPPGRGEQYF. The variable domain in full, with the rest retrieved from reference TRBV2 and TRBJ2-7, is EPEVTQTPSHQVTQMGQEVILRCVPISNHLYFYWYRQILGQKVEFLVSFYNNEISEKSEIFDDQFSVERPDGSNFTLKIRSTKLEDSAMYFCASRPPGRGEQYFGPGTRLTVT.

The V and J genes are TRBV4-2 and TRBJ2-1; D is undetermined. This CDR3 is built from 13 residues. Germline CDR1 reads LGHNA; CDR2 reads YNFKEQ. V gave up 0 bases and J gave up 8 bases, with 8 bases separating them. The CDR3 region is CASSQERPHEQFF. CDR3 DNA: TGTGCCAGCAGCCAAGAACGTCCCCATGAGCAGTTCTTC.

The chain carries TRBV6-1 and TRBJ1-5, with D hard to call. The CDR3 totals 12 residues. V gave up 5 bases and J gave up 5 bases, with 7 bases separating them. CDR1 and CDR2 (germline): MNHNS, SASEGT. Written as DNA, the CDR3 is TGTGCCAGCAGTCATGGGGATCAGCCCCAGCATTTT. Its translation: CASSHGDQPQHF.

CDR3 loop: CASSRSTGTGFGELFF. The CDR3, as DNA: TGTGCCAGTAGTAGGTCCACCGGGACAGGGTTCGGGGAGCTGTTTTTT. The rearrangement joins TRBV19 to TRBJ2-2, with 9 bases lining up with TRBD1. The CDR3 totals 16 residues. From germline, CDR1 is LNHDA and CDR2 SQIVND (reference sequence). V shed 4 bases and J 7 bases; nucleotides not matched to a gene: 10.